This entry lists 24 T cell receptor beta chains sequenced from one sample in a study of regulatory dendritic cells for organ transplantation. The table came from immunoSEQ multiplex PCR; TCRdb's copy has only in-frame clones and leaves some out. The data show about 11,000 clones, about 81% seen once. Sorted T cells were CFSE-labeled and cultured more than 4 days with allogeneic regulatory or mature dendritic cells at 1:10. No antigen has been assigned to these receptors. Sequencing was done on a sample of memory CD4+ T cells from blood cultured with regulatory dendritic cells. Stated subset: CD45RO+ memory T cells. The receptor set was obtained from a human donor in good health.

The rearrangement joins TRBV6-5 to TRBJ2-1; 8 bases align to TRBD1. Trimming took 5 bases from V and 3 from J; bases not matched to a gene: 6. CDR1 is MNHEY, CDR2 SVGAGI, per germline. This CDR3 is built from 15 residues. The CDR3 coding sequence is TGTGCCAGCAGTGCCCGGGACAGGCTCTACAATGAGCAGTTCTTC. The encoded protein is CASSARDRLYNEQFF.

The chain links TRBV19 to TRBJ2-3; 9 bases map to TRBD2. Germline V gene sequence: CDR1 LNHDA, CDR2 SQIVND (reference sequence). The CDR3 is 13 residues long. Losses at the gene ends were 6 bases for V and 2 bases for J; bases not matched to a gene: 0. CDR3 nucleotide sequence: TGTGCCAGTAGGGGACTAGCCACAGATACGCAGTATTTT. The encoded protein is CASRGLATDTQYF.

This chain links TRBV7-8 with TRBJ1-4; the D gene is possibly TRBD1 (6 bases). Germline V gene data show CDR1 as SGHVS and CDR2 as FQNEAQ. V was pared by 5 bases and J by 8 bases, with 27 bases between. The CDR3 is made up of 18 amino acids. As DNA, the CDR3 is TGTGCCAGCAGCCCATACAGGGTAACCTTGGGCGTTGAGGAAAAACTGTTTTTT. This translates into CASSPYRVTLGVEEKLFF. Supplemented by reference TRBV7-8 and TRBJ1-4, the full variable domain reads GAGVSQSPRYKVAKRGQDVALRCDPISGHVSLFWYQQALGQGPEFLTYFQNEAQLDKSGLPSDRFFAERPEGSVSTLKIQRTQQEDSAVYLCASSPYRVTLGVEEKLFFGSGTQLSVL.

The chain joins TRBV11-3 to TRBJ1-2; D is uncertain. V gave up 0 bases and J gave up 6 bases, with 11 bases separating them. In germline, CDR1 is SGHNT, CDR2 YENEEA. The CDR3 consists of 14 residues. CDR3 nucleotide sequence: TGTGCCAGCAGCTTAGATGCAGGCTCTCATGGCTACACCTTC. Its protein product is CASSLDAGSHGYTF. The full variable domain, rest sourced from reference TRBV11-3 and TRBJ1-2, is EAGVVQSPRYKIIEKKQPVAFWCNPISGHNTLYWYLQNLGQGPELLIRYENEEAVDDSQLPKDRFSAERLKGVDSTLKIQPAELGDSAVYLCASSLDAGSHGYTFGSGTRLTVV.

The V call is TRBV4-3, the J call TRBJ2-3, with 11 bases that match TRBD2. This CDR3 has 15 amino acids. With V trimmed by 0 bases and J by 6 bases, 2 bases remained unmatched. Germline V gene lookup returns CDR1 LGHNA and CDR2 YSLEER. The CDR3, as DNA: TGCGCCAGCAGCCAAGAAACTAGCGGGGGTGATACGCAGTATTTT. Translating gives CASSQETSGGDTQYF.

The chain carries TRBV10-3 and TRBJ2-1, with D possibly TRBD2 on 5 matching bases. The germline V and J ends were trimmed by 3 bases and 9 bases, with 15 bases remaining between them. This CDR3 is built from 14 residues. The V gene's germline CDR1 is ENHRY and CDR2 SYGVKD. CDR3 sequence: CAISEGLPRGEQFF. CDR3 coding DNA: TGTGCCATCAGTGAAGGGCTGCCTCGGGGTGAGCAGTTCTTC.

The chain combines TRBV2 with TRBJ1-4, with 7 nucleotides matching TRBD1. The J segment lost 7 bases and the V segment lost 4 bases, leaving 9 bases of the junction unmatched. CDR1 SNHLY and CDR2 FYNNEI come from the germline V gene. The CDR3 totals 15 residues. The chain's CDR3 is CASSASQGRVEKLFF. DNA for the CDR3: TGTGCCAGCAGTGCATCACAGGGGCGGGTTGAAAAACTGTTTTTT. Full variable domain (rest looked up from reference TRBV2 and TRBJ1-4): EPEVTQTPSHQVTQMGQEVILRCVPISNHLYFYWYRQILGQKVEFLVSFYNNEISEKSEIFDDQFSVERPDGSNFTLKIRSTKLEDSAMYFCASSASQGRVEKLFFGSGTQLSVL.

The rearrangement links TRBV6-6 to TRBJ1-5; no reliable D call. Trimming pared 7 bases from V and 3 bases from J, leaving 13 bases between. This CDR3 has 14 amino acids. The germline CDR1 and CDR2 sequences are MNHNY and SVGAGI (reference sequence). The CDR3 bases are TGTGCCAGCATCCGAGGAGGGTCCAATCAGCCCCAGCATTTT. It is translated as CASIRGGSNQPQHF.

The gene calls are TRBV18 and TRBJ1-5; 9 bases match TRBD1. Germline CDR1 is KGHSH and CDR2 is LQKENI. This CDR3 spans 16 amino acids. V lost 2 bases and J lost 4; bases outside the gene matches: 6. In DNA, the CDR3 is TGTGCCAGCTCACCAGGACAGGGGAGTCTTAATCAGCCCCAGCATTTT. Its translation is CASSPGQGSLNQPQHF.

This clone qualifies as medium-sized (0.01 to 0.1%). The chain combines TRBV6-1 with TRBJ2-5; the match to TRBD2 covers 7 bases. The ends lost 6 bases at V and 5 bases at J; junction bases unmatched: 12. The CDR3 totals 15 residues. Germline V gene data show CDR1 as MNHNS and CDR2 as SASEGT. The CDR3 DNA is TGTGCCAGCAGACTAGCGCCCCTTTGGAGTGAGACCCAGTACTTC. Its protein product is CASRLAPLWSETQYF.

V usage is TRBV5-1 and J usage is TRBJ2-1; no reliable D call. The CDR3 contains 14 residues. Trimming pared 4 bases from V and 6 bases from J, leaving 14 bases between. Germline assignment: CDR1 SGHRS and CDR2 YFSETQ. The DNA for the CDR3 is TGCGCCAGCAGCATAGATCCGACTGTCAATGAGCAGTTCTTC. Translation: CASSIDPTVNEQFF.

The chain uses TRBV19 and TRBJ1-2; possibly TRBD1 for D (6 bases). This CDR3 comprises 18 residues. V lost 6 bases, J lost 7 bases, and 30 bases lay in between. The germline V gene has CDR1 LNHDA and CDR2 SQIVND (reference sequence). This chain's CDR3 is CASSPSWGQALTSGGYTF. The CDR3 DNA follows: TGTGCCAGTAGCCCCAGCTGGGGGCAGGCCCTAACGTCGGGTGGCTACACCTTC.

The genes are TRBV2 and TRBJ2-5; D may be TRBD2 (5 bases). Germline assignment: CDR1 SNHLY and CDR2 FYNNEI. The CDR3 runs 13 residues. Trimming took off 7 bases at V and 1 base at J, with 10 bases between the two ends. In nucleotides, the CDR3 is TGTGCCAGCACCCGGGATAGCCAAGAGACCCAGTACTTC. Protein sequence: CASTRDSQETQYF.

The chain combines TRBV6-1 with TRBJ2-1; D is perhaps TRBD2 (7 bases). The CDR3 is 16 residues long. Germline lookup yields CDR1 MNHNS and CDR2 SASEGT. V was trimmed by 4 bases and J by 6 bases, leaving 19 bases between them. CDR3 bases: TGTGCCAGCAGTGTAAACCCCAACGGGGGGCGCAATGAGCAGTTCTTC. Translation gives CASSVNPNGGRNEQFF.

This clone appeared once. The V call is TRBV5-1, the J call TRBJ2-5, with 7 bases aligning to TRBD1. The trim removed 4 bases at V and 5 bases at J, leaving 14 bases unmatched. CDR1 is SGHRS and CDR2 is YFSETQ in the germline V gene. The CDR3 length is 16 residues. DNA of the CDR3: TGCGCCAGCAGCAGAGGGACAGACCTCCCCAGGGAGACCCAGTACTTC. Amino acid sequence: CASSRGTDLPRETQYF.

The chain employs TRBV7-2 and TRBJ1-1; 7 bases map to TRBD1. Germline V gene sequence: CDR1 SGHTA, CDR2 FQGNSA. CDR3 length: 15 amino acids. V lost 4 bases and J lost 5; bases outside the gene matches: 10. The CDR3 DNA follows: TGTGCCAGCAGCTCCCCGAGGGGGCTTGATACTGAAGCTTTCTTT. The encoded protein is CASSSPRGLDTEAFF.

Only one count was recorded for this clone. The chain uses TRBV2 and TRBJ1-2; D ambiguous. The germline V gene has CDR1 SNHLY and CDR2 FYNNEI. The CDR3 spans 13 residues. V was shortened by 0 bases and J by 8 bases, with 10 bases between the two germline ends. CDR3 region: CASSEALSGGYTF. CDR3 sequence (DNA): TGTGCCAGCAGTGAAGCGCTTTCCGGGGGCTACACCTTC.

By share of the sample, this clone is medium-sized. The V call is TRBV19, the J call TRBJ2-1; 8 bases line up with TRBD2. The CDR3 has 16 residues. The germline V gene has CDR1 LNHDA and CDR2 SQIVND (reference sequence). V lost 2 bases and J lost 5; bases outside the gene matches: 8. CDR3 amino acids: CASSIRGGFVNNEQFF. The CDR3 DNA follows: TGTGCCAGTAGTATACGGGGGGGCTTCGTAAACAATGAGCAGTTCTTC.

The chain combines TRBV14 with TRBJ2-1; 9 nucleotides line up with TRBD1. The length of the CDR3 is 14 residues. Germline V gene data show CDR1 as SGHDN and CDR2 as FVKESK. The ends lost 8 bases at V and 6 bases at J; junction bases unmatched: 8. The CDR3 region has the DNA TGTGCCAGCTCCGGGGACAGGGCCCCCAATGAGCAGTTCTTC. Translated: CASSGDRAPNEQFF.

The rearrangement links TRBV6-5 to TRBJ1-5; D may be TRBD1 (5 bases). This CDR3 has 12 residues. The germline V gene encodes CDR1 MNHEY and CDR2 SVGAGI. V lost 4 bases, J lost 7 bases, and 8 bases lay in between. The CDR3 region has the DNA TGTGCCAGCAGTTCGGGGGACCAGCCCCAGCATTTT. Translation: CASSSGDQPQHF.

The genes are TRBV5-1 and TRBJ1-4, with a possible D match to TRBD1 (5 bases). The germline V and J ends were trimmed by 4 bases and 5 bases, with 18 bases remaining between them. Germline V lookup: CDR1 SGHRS, CDR2 YFSETQ. The CDR3 contains 16 residues. CDR3 nucleotide sequence: TGCGCCAGCAGCCTTGGGGGAGGGAGTCGGAATGAAAAACTGTTTTTT. This encodes CASSLGGGSRNEKLFF.

The chain has TRBV28 and TRBJ1-3; 8 bases are shared with TRBD1. The ends lost 5 bases at V and 0 bases at J; junction bases unmatched: 6. CDR1 and CDR2 from the germline V gene are MDHEN and SYDVKM. The CDR3 has 16 amino acids. The CDR3 DNA is TGTGCCAGCAGTAGGACAGGGACCTCCTCTGGAAACACCATATATTTT. Translated: CASSRTGTSSGNTIYF. The full variable domain, its missing parts supplied by reference TRBV28 and TRBJ1-3, is DVKVTQSSRYLVKRTGEKVFLECVQDMDHENMFWYRQDPGLGLRLIYFSYDVKMKEKGDIPEGYSVSREKKERFSLILESASTNQTSMYLCASSRTGTSSGNTIYFGEGSWLTVV.

The rearrangement links TRBV5-1 to TRBJ2-4; 7 nucleotides line up with TRBD2. The CDR3 has 15 amino acids. CDR1 and CDR2 (germline): SGHRS, YFSETQ. The V gene end was trimmed by 0 bases and the J gene end by 7 bases; junction bases not matched to a gene: 7. CDR3 sequence reads: CASSLGSGGMNIQYF. Written as DNA, the CDR3 is TGCGCCAGCAGCTTGGGTTCCGGGGGGATGAACATTCAGTACTTC.

The chain recombines TRBV19 with TRBJ1-2; D is unclear. The V gene's germline CDR1 is LNHDA and CDR2 SQIVND (reference sequence). There are 19 residues in the CDR3. The ends were cut back, 2 bases at V and 2 bases at J, with 24 bases in the middle. In nucleotides, the CDR3 is TGTGCCAGTAGTATACCCGACCGGAGGCGTGGAGTTACAAACTATGGCTACACCTTC. Translation gives CASSIPDRRRGVTNYGYTF.